The present TCR beta chain was sequenced within a study of CD8 T cells in Susac syndrome. Study as a whole: There were Susac syndrome patients who were therapy-naive at blood draw, others on corticosteroids, and others on intravenous immunoglobulin alone.

High-throughput TCR beta sequencing covered peripheral CD8+ and CD4+ T cells. General observations from the study: The study recognized that the number of individuals in its TCR sequencing and HLA analysis was relatively small.

The CDR3 loop spans 13 amino acids. Looked up from germline, CDR1 is SQVTM and CDR2 is ANQGSEA. Trimming took 4 bases from V and 2 from J, leaving 10 bases between them. RNA in amounts of roughly 0.45 to 1 ug was reverse transcribed with random hexamers. One entry per CDR3 protein results from TCRdb running MiXCR on the immunoSEQ multiplex PCR reads. This sample has 170,000 or so distinct CDR3 sequences, with around 96% found just once. In the case of this clonotype: Its target is unknown.

The chain joins TRBV29-1 to TRBJ2-3; D possibly corresponds to TRBD1 (6 bases). This TCR was sampled from a human donor with Susac syndrome. The specimen sequenced was CD4+ T cells from PBMCs. CDR3 sequence (DNA): TGCAGCGTTGGTAGGACAGCCACAGATACGCAGTATTTT. Protein sequence: CSVGRTATDTQYF.